The following is a TCR beta chain sequence with its context. Reprocessing the 5' RACE reads, TCRdb reports a single entry for every CDR3 protein and omits DNA. The repertoire table contains 450,000 to 600,000 distinct CDR3 sequences. CDR3 length: 14 amino acids. CDR1 is SEHNR and CDR2 is FQNEAQ in the germline V gene (reference sequence). The data originate from a study of T cells expressing NK-cell markers. Study-wide background: Sorted CD3+CD56-NKG2C+, CD3+CD56+NKG2C- and CD3+CD56+NKG2C+ T cells were the source of the TCR beta repertoires. HCMV seropositivity characterized most of the eight sequenced donors, and seronegativity one.

The sample was blood T cells: a sorted CD56 or NKG2C T cell subset, CD4+ or CD8+ T cells, or bulk PBMC T cells (not recorded which). The chain couples TRBV7-9 to TRBJ1-4; TCRdb outputs TRBD1, but without DNA this stays unchecked. The origin of this receptor is a man younger than 35 in good health. CDR3: CASSPPGQTEKLFF. Variable domain in full (rest from reference TRBV7-9 and TRBJ1-4): DTGVSQNPRHKITKRGQNVTFRCDPISEHNRLYWYRQTLGQGPEFLTYFQNEAQLEKSRLLSDRFSAERPKGSFSTLEIQRTEQGDSAMYLCASSPPGQTEKLFFGSGTQLSVL.